These 17 T cell receptor beta chains were sequenced from one sample in a study of blood T cell repertoires in COVID-19. Assay used: immunoSEQ multiplex PCR; TCRdb lists only in-frame clones, some missing. The data hold some 11,000 clones, with around 90% observed a single time. Sequenced material: peripheral blood. The receptors come from a human donor in a cohort sampled during active COVID-19.

This clone appeared once. This rearrangement joins TRBV7-9 to TRBJ2-7; possibly TRBD2 for D (5 bases). CDR1 SEHNR and CDR2 FQNEAQ come from the germline V gene (reference sequence). The CDR3 has 14 amino acids. The V end lost 2 bases, the J end lost 2 bases, and 10 bases lay between the germline ends. CDR3 sequence: CASSLRTGTYEQYF. The CDR3 region has the DNA TGTGCCAGCAGCTTAAGGACGGGGACCTACGAGCAGTACTTC.

The chain combines TRBV19 with TRBJ2-4; D is perhaps TRBD2 (5 bases). V gave up 0 bases and J gave up 1 base, with 13 bases separating them. Germline CDR1 reads LNHDA; CDR2 reads SQIVND (reference sequence). The CDR3 runs to 17 residues. CDR3 in amino acids: CASSIEAARGAKNIQYF. The CDR3 coding sequence is TGTGCCAGTAGTATAGAGGCCGCCCGAGGGGCCAAAAACATTCAGTACTTC.

This clone was observed once. The chain is built from TRBV28 and TRBJ1-1, with 7 bases lining up with TRBD1. Germline V gene sequence: CDR1 MDHEN, CDR2 SYDVKM. Trimming removed 5 bases from V and 4 bases from J; junction bases left unmatched: 4. The CDR3 loop spans 13 amino acids. The DNA for the CDR3 is TGTGCCAGCAGTACGCGGGACAGCACTGAAGCTTTCTTT. This gives the protein CASSTRDSTEAFF. The full variable domain, with the rest looked up from reference TRBV28 and TRBJ1-1, is DVKVTQSSRYLVKRTGEKVFLECVQDMDHENMFWYRQDPGLGLRLIYFSYDVKMKEKGDIPEGYSVSREKKERFSLILESASTNQTSMYLCASSTRDSTEAFFGQGTRLTVV.

Points on this clone: The junction departs from germline at one end; a sequencing error may be responsible. The chain has TRBV7-7 and TRBJ2-1; a weak D match, TRBD1 (5 bases). CDR3 length: 13 amino acids. The germline V gene encodes CDR1 SSHAT and CDR2 FNYEAQ (reference sequence). In DNA, the CDR3 is TGTGCTAGCAGCTTAGGGTGGGGCTATGAGCAGTTCTTC. Its translation: CASSLGWGYEQFF.

The rearrangement links TRBV30 to TRBJ1-4; no clear D. V shed 0 bases and J shed 8 bases, with 13 bases lying between them. The CDR3 spans 14 residues. CDR1 and CDR2 from the germline V gene are GTSNPN and SVGIG (reference sequence). The CDR3 DNA is TGTGCCTGGAGTGTAGGAGGGATCGTCGAAAAACTGTTTTTT. Translating it yields CAWSVGGIVEKLFF.

The chain has TRBV19 and TRBJ1-5, with D unresolved. V lost 3 bases and J lost 3, with 6 bases in between. Germline-derived CDR1 and CDR2 are LNHDA and SQIVND (reference sequence). The CDR3 covers 13 residues. In DNA form, the CDR3 reads TGTGCCAGTAGTATCATCCCCAATCAGCCCCAGCATTTT. It yields the protein CASSIIPNQPQHF.

The genes are TRBV4-3 and TRBJ2-5; a weak D match, TRBD1 (5 bases). The germline V gene has CDR1 LGHNA and CDR2 YSLEER. The CDR3 loop spans 15 amino acids. Trimming cost V 0 bases and J 2 bases, with 10 bases left between them. Here the CDR3 reads CASSQDARGQETQYF. In nucleotides, the CDR3 is TGCGCCAGCAGCCAAGATGCAAGGGGACAAGAGACCCAGTACTTC.

CDR3 bases: TGTGCCAGCAGTTTACTAGCGGGGGCCTCTGGGGCCAACGTCCTGACTTTC. Translating it yields CASSLLAGASGANVLTF. J is TRBJ2-6 and V is TRBV28, with 10 bases fitting TRBD2. This CDR3 contains 17 residues. V shed 2 bases, J shed 0 bases, and the junction held 1 base outside the gene matches. CDR1 MDHEN and CDR2 SYDVKM come from the germline V gene.

This chain links TRBV28 with TRBJ1-2; TRBD1 aligns across 7 bases. In germline, CDR1 is MDHEN, CDR2 SYDVKM. V dropped 3 bases and J dropped 4; count of bases not matched to a gene: 5. The CDR3 has 14 amino acids. The CDR3 reads CASSLTGLFYGYTF. The CDR3 DNA reads as TGTGCCAGCAGTTTGACAGGGCTTTTCTATGGCTACACCTTC.

This sequence joins TRBV18 and TRBJ2-5; possible D gene TRBD1, 6 bases. Germline values: CDR1 KGHSH, CDR2 LQKENI. Trimming took off 3 bases at V and 5 bases at J, with 10 bases between the two ends. The CDR3 is 13 amino acids. The DNA for the CDR3 is TGTGCCAGCTCACCCCGCAGGGGTGAGACCCAGTACTTC. It is translated as CASSPRRGETQYF.

The rearrangement links TRBV4-1 to TRBJ2-3; D uncertain. The CDR3 is 14 amino acids. V was pared by 4 bases and J by 0 bases, with 8 bases between. The germline V gene encodes CDR1 MGHRA and CDR2 YSYEKL. In DNA form, the CDR3 reads TGCGCCAGCAGCCGAGGATTGAGCACAGATACGCAGTATTTT. It specifies CASSRGLSTDTQYF.

V and J are TRBV23-1 and TRBJ1-1, with 8 positions matching TRBD1. TRBV23-1 is placed among ORFs of uncertain function. Germline trimming cut 4 bases from V and 4 bases from J; bases unmatched to any gene: 5. The CDR3 length is 14 residues. CDR3 amino acids: CASSLDRGGTEAFF. The CDR3 coding sequence is TGCGCCAGCAGTCTCGACAGGGGCGGCACTGAAGCTTTCTTT.

The chain carries TRBV5-1 and TRBJ2-5; 10 positions agree with TRBD2. The germline CDR1 and CDR2 sequences are SGHRS and YFSETQ. V lost 4 bases to trimming and J lost 13 bases; unmatched junction nucleotides: 10. The CDR3 totals 13 residues. CDR3 in amino acids: CASSQSSGGAGYF. The DNA for the CDR3 is TGCGCCAGCAGCCAATCGAGCGGGGGGGCCGGGTACTTC.

V and J are TRBV11-2 and TRBJ2-2; D remains ambiguous. Germline V gives CDR1 SGHAT, CDR2 FQNNGV. This CDR3 has 14 amino acids. Trimming took off 5 bases at V and 4 bases at J, with 11 bases between the two ends. The chain's CDR3 is CASSILVLTGELFF. CDR3 sequence (DNA): TGTGCCAGCAGCATCCTAGTTCTCACCGGGGAGCTGTTTTTT.

The chain carries TRBV29-1 and TRBJ2-1; 9 bases are a match to TRBD1. The CDR3 is 15 amino acids. The germline CDR1 and CDR2 sequences are SQVTM and ANQGSEA. Germline trimming cut 5 bases from V and 8 bases from J; bases unmatched to any gene: 13. The chain's CDR3 is CSVNPGTGPGDEQFF. For the CDR3, the DNA is TGCAGCGTTAACCCCGGGACAGGGCCCGGGGATGAGCAGTTCTTC.

This rearrangement joins TRBV7-2 to TRBJ2-3, with D possibly matching TRBD2 (6 bases). With 2 bases removed from V and 1 base from J, the gap between germline ends came to 13 bases. Germline V gene data show CDR1 as SGHTA and CDR2 as FQGNSA. The CDR3 loop spans 16 amino acids. CDR3 region: CASSLFAGGGTDTQYF. The CDR3, as DNA: TGTGCCAGCAGCTTATTCGCGGGCGGGGGCACAGATACGCAGTATTTT.

This chain's CDR3 is CATRGPNSEAFF. The CDR3 nucleotides are TGTGCCACCCGAGGTCCTAACTCTGAAGCTTTCTTT. The chain combines TRBV24-1 with TRBJ1-1, with D unclear. CDR1 is KGHDR and CDR2 is SFDVKD in the germline V gene. Trimming shortened V by 9 bases and J by 6 bases, and 13 bases separated the two germline ends. This CDR3 region has 12 residues.